This TCR beta chain was identified in a study of blood T cell repertoires in COVID-19. About the study: Italy, Spain and the United States were the sources of the convalescent and acute COVID-19 samples. From T cells, B-cell-depleted T cells, or PBMCs came the material, which was cDNA or gDNA.

This CDR3 region has 18 residues. Germline loops: CDR1 MGHRA, CDR2 YSYEKL. The V end lost 3 bases, the J end lost 4 bases, and 22 bases lay between the germline ends. In the source study's methods: Reference gene primers were amplified, and this amplification served to estimate nucleated cell counts. Measured with immunoSEQ multiplex PCR; TCRdb has only the in-frame clones, and not every one. That table is the source of V, J and clone size, and D and trimming were worked out from the DNA. Of some 250,000 clones listed, around 86% are singletons. This sequence originates from a young man who had recovered from COVID-19. This chain uses TRBV4-1 with TRBJ2-1; D may be TRBD2 (7 bases). Source material: peripheral blood. DNA of the CDR3: TGCGCCAGCAGCCACTATCTCAACAGGGAGGGAACTTACAATGAGCAGTTCTTC. As protein: CASSHYLNREGTYNEQFF.